This TCR beta chain stems from a study of molecular identifiers for immune sequencing clone quantification. General observations from the study: Under 1% of molecules in naive cells, but over 98% of effector molecules, belonged to clones above 20 RNA copies.

To note about this clonotype: Its antigen is currently unknown.

Bulk TCR libraries used previously described methods and listed TCR primers. MiXCR, run by TCRdb on the PCR reads, gives a single entry per CDR3 protein. This sample has about 630,000 distinct CDR3 sequences, with about 25% found just once. The CDR3 runs 13 residues. Looked up from germline, CDR1 is MNHEY and CDR2 is SVGAGI. V was cut by 5 bases and J by 7 bases, with 11 bases left in between. V usage is TRBV6-5 and J usage is TRBJ2-2, with TRBD1 as a possible D gene (6 bases). Sequencing used naive CD8+ T cells from blood, with Jurkat cell RNA spiked in. Subset indicated: FACS-sorted CD8+CD4-CCR7+CD45RA+ naive T cells. This TCR derives from a human donor in good health. Some libraries in this study had Jurkat cell RNA spiked in. The CDR3 loop is CASSGTGHGELFF. CDR3 nucleotides: TGTGCCAGCAGTGGTACAGGGCACGGGGAGCTGTTTTTT.